This is a list of T cell receptor beta chains from one sample in a study of cytomegalovirus exposure and HLA in healthy donors. Repertoires were generated with immunoSEQ multiplex PCR, while TCRdb's copy carries only in-frame clones and drops some. The sample contains over 45,000 clones, over 85% of which appear only once. Sequenced sample: PBMCs. All receptors come from a young man in good health and CMV-seronegative. Both conserved end residues are part of each CDR3. The D gene is left open where the match is weak. The size field is filled for only some rows; it gives once, few, many or a size class.

.	TRBV6-6	TRBJ2-1	TRBD2	TGTGCCAGCACCGTACTAGCGGGAAAAGTTGAGCAGTTCTTC	CASTVLAGKVEQFF
once	TRBV4-3	TRBJ2-1	TRBD2	TGCGCCAGCAGCCAAATGACTAGCGGGAGACCCTACAATGAGCAGTTCTTC	CASSQMTSGRPYNEQFF
.	TRBV28	TRBJ2-5	TRBD1	TGTGCCAGCAGTCACATCCCCGGGACAGGGCGAGAGACCCAGTACTTC	CASSHIPGTGRETQYF
.	TRBV5-6	TRBJ1-4	.	TGTGCCAGCACCCCTGACAGTAATGAAAAACTGTTTTTT	CASTPDSNEKLFF
.	TRBV6-5	TRBJ2-5	.	TGTGCCAGCAGTTCTTCAGGGGGGAAAGGGGCCCAGTACTTC	CASSSSGGKGAQYF
.	TRBV11-1	TRBJ2-7	.	TGTGCCAGCAGCTTCGACGGGACAAGACCTTCCTACGAGCAGTACTTC	CASSFDGTRPSYEQYF
.	TRBV30	TRBJ2-1	TRBD2	TGTGCCTGGAGCACGACTAGCGGGATTCATTTCTTC	CAWSTTSGIHFF
.	TRBV6-5	TRBJ2-7	TRBD2	TGTGCCAGCAGCCGTGGACTAGCGGGAGCCGAGCAGTACTTC	CASSRGLAGAEQYF
.	TRBV27	TRBJ2-2	TRBD1	TGTGCCAGCCGTGACAGGGGGACCGGGGAGCTGTTTTTT	CASRDRGTGELFF
once	TRBV7-9	TRBJ2-7	.	TGTGCCAGCAGCTTAGACACACCTTCGGGTGAGCAGTACTTC	CASSLDTPSGEQYF
.	TRBV2	TRBJ2-7	.	TGTGCCAGCACGGACGGGATTGGGTCCTACGAGCAGTACTTC	CASTDGIGSYEQYF
.	TRBV28	TRBJ1-4	.	TGTGCCAGCAGCAATATAGAGGAAAAACTGTTTTTT	CASSNIEEKLFF
.	TRBV7-8	TRBJ2-2	TRBD2	TGTGCCAGCAGCTTTAGTCGCGGGAGTGTGTTCATCGGGGAGCTGTTTTTT	CASSFSRGSVFIGELFF
.	TRBV11-3	TRBJ2-1	TRBD2	TGTGCCAGCAGCCCGAGAGGGACTAGCGGAAACAATGAGCAGTTCTTC	CASSPRGTSGNNEQFF
.	TRBV6-1	TRBJ2-1	.	TGTGCCAGCAATCATCAACACTACAATGAGCAGTTCTTC	CASNHQHYNEQFF
.	TRBV5-1	TRBJ1-2	TRBD1	TGCGCCAGCAGCCCCCCGACAGGGAACTATGGCTACACCTTC	CASSPPTGNYGYTF
.	TRBV7-2	TRBJ1-2	.	TGTGCCAGCAGCTCTTCCCTTTATGGCTACACCTTC	CASSSSLYGYTF
.	TRBV28	TRBJ2-6	.	TGTGCCAGCAGTTTAGGGGCCGGGGCCAACGTCCTGACTTTC	CASSLGAGANVLTF
.	TRBV28	TRBJ1-5	.	TGTGCCAGCAGCCCCCCCCCGGGGGGGGCGGCCCATCAGCCCCAGCATTTT	CASSPPPGGAAHQPQHF
.	TRBV9	TRBJ2-5	TRBD1	TGTGCCAGCAGCGTAGGGGACAGGAGCCAAGAGACCCAGTACTTC	CASSVGDRSQETQYF
.	TRBV5-1	TRBJ1-1	.	TGCGCCAGCAGCCCCGATGGGCAGCCTAACACTGAAGCTTTCTTT	CASSPDGQPNTEAFF
.	TRBV30	TRBJ1-5	.	TGTGCCTGGAGTGTCCCTAATCAGCCCCAGCATTTT	CAWSVPNQPQHF
once	TRBV10-3	TRBJ2-5	.	TGTGCCATCAGTGAAACCACAGCTACCCCGGAAGAGACCCAGTACTTC	CAISETTATPEETQYF
once	TRBV29-1	TRBJ2-5	TRBD2	TGCAGCGTTGAAGGGCAGGGAGGGGAGACCCAGTACTTC	CSVEGQGGETQYF
.	TRBV9	TRBJ2-2	TRBD2	TGTGCCAGCAGCGAAGGGACTAAGAACACCGGGGAGCTGTTTTTT	CASSEGTKNTGELFF